This T cell receptor beta chain was identified during a study of blood T cell repertoires in COVID-19. Study in general: Material from acute and convalescent COVID-19 was sourced from the United States, Italy and Spain. T cells, B-cell-depleted T cells, or PBMCs supplied cDNA or gDNA.

This CDR3 has 11 residues. The germline V gene encodes CDR1 MGHDK and CDR2 SYGVNS. The assay was immunoSEQ multiplex PCR, and TCRdb's table has in-frame clones only and misses some. The profile shows approximately 89,000 clones, roughly 80% of them singletons. This chain links TRBV25-1 with TRBJ2-1; TRBD1 matches at 11 bases. This TCR was recovered from a human donor in a cohort sampled during active COVID-19. Sequencing input: peripheral blood. The CDR3 here is CPGQGGNEQFF. CDR3 nucleotide sequence: TGTCCGGGACAGGGGGGCAATGAGCAGTTCTTC.